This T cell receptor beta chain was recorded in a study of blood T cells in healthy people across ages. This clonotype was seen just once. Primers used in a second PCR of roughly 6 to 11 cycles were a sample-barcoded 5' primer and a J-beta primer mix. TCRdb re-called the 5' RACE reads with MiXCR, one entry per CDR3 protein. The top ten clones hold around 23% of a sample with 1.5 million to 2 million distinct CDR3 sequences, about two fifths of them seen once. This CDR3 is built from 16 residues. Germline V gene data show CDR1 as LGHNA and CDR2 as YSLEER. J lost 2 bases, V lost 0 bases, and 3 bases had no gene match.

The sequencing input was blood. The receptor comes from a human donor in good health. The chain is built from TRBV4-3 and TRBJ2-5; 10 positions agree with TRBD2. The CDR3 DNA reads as TGCGCCAGCAGCCAAGATGGGACTAGCGCACAAGAGACCCAGTACTTC. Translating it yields CASSQDGTSAQETQYF.